This T cell receptor beta chain was identified in a study of CD8 T cells in ankylosing spondylitis. Researchers built TCR beta libraries using quantitative 5'-RACE with molecular barcodes. TCRdb ran MiXCR on the 5' RACE reads and lists one entry per CDR3 protein. The sample records some 63,000 distinct CDR3 sequences, approximately 6% being singletons. Germline trimming cut 4 bases from V and 8 bases from J; bases unmatched to any gene: 25. This CDR3 has 20 amino acids. From germline, CDR1 is SGDLS and CDR2 YYNGEE. The table lists this clonotype with many counts. The specimen sequenced was synovial fluid, either unsorted or a sorted T cell fraction (not recorded which). This sequence was found in a male donor with ankylosing spondylitis. V usage is TRBV9 and J usage is TRBJ2-1, with 9 bases lining up with TRBD1. The CDR3 loop is CASSSPPELFGTGISHEQFF. DNA of the CDR3: TGTGCCAGCAGCTCCCCCCCGGAGTTGTTCGGGACAGGGATCTCCCATGAGCAGTTCTTC.